This T cell receptor (beta chain) was identified in a study of early T cells in non-severe SARS-CoV-2 infection. This clonotype has a count of ten or more. TCRdb reprocessed the 5' RACE reads with MiXCR, giving one entry per CDR3 protein. The table shows about 69,000 distinct CDR3 sequences, with 12% occurring only once. From germline, CDR1 is SEHNR and CDR2 FQNEAQ (reference sequence). The junction had 17 bases not matched to a gene; V was cut back by 4 bases and J by 6 bases. This CDR3 spans 17 amino acids. The V and J genes are TRBV7-9 and TRBJ2-7, with 8 bases fitting TRBD2. Material: whole blood. The sequence was collected from an adult who was a healthcare worker with PCR-confirmed SARS-CoV-2 infection or an uninfected control (not recorded which). The CDR3 nucleotides are TGTGCCAGCAGCTCCGCGTTAGGGGCGGGAGGATTCGCCGAGCAGTACTTC. Translation: CASSSALGAGGFAEQYF.